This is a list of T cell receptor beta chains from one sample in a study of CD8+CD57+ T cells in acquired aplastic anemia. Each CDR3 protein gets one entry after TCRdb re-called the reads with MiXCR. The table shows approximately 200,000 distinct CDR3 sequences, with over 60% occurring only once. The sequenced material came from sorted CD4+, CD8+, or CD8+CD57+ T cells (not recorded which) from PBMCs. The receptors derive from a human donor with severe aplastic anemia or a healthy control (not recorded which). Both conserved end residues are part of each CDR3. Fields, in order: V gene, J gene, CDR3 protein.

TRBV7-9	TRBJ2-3	CASSSRLHTTDTQYF
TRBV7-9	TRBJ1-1	CASSSNRDLNTEAFF
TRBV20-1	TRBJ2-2	CSARRQIPNTGELFF
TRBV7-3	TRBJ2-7	CASSLVQVGRGAYEQYF
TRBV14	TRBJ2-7	CASSLKPGYEQYF
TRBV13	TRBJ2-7	CASSLSLAVLSYEQYF
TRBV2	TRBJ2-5	CASNPGVGSIETQYF
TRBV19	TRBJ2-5	CASRGQLSGEETQYF
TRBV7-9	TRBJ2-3	CASSWAGGAGRVTDTQYF
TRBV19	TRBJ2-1	CASSIDRSVAYNEQFF
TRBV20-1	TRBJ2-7	CSASDRGRFYEQYF
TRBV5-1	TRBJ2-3	CASSQANSHMTDTQYF
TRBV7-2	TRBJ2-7	CASSLEGGGVYEQYF
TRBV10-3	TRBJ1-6	CAISEVGQGRPPLHF
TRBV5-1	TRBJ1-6	CASSESTGNSPLHF
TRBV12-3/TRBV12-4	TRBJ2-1	CASRPGQGPYNEQFF
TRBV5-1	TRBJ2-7	CASSLTTGSYEQYF
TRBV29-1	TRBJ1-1	CSVSHTEAFF
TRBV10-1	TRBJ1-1	CASSMSPLNTEAFF
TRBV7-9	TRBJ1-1	CARQLRYGVYEAFF
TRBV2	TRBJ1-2	CASIRDPIYGYTF
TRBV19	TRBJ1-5	CASSPASRSNQPQHF
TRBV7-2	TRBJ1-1	CASSGIRGNTEAFF
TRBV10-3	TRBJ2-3	CAISEWTDSSTDTQYF
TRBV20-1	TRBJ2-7	CSASTSGSERYF
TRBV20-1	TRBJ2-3	CSARDYAGPDTQYF
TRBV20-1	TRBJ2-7	CSASIAGGPHEQYF
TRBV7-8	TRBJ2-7	CACSLAGGGAYEQYF
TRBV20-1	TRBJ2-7	CSATGLAGKVVQYF
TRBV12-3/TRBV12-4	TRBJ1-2	CASGLAGYTF
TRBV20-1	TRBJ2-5	CSARKLAGDLSETQYF
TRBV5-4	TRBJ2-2	CASSGTGTGNTGELFF
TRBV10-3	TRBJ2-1	CAISEELAGGKNEQFF
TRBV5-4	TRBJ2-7	CASSTARTGDYEQYF
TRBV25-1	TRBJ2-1	CATSDVLPHTLNEQFF
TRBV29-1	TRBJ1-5	CSVAWGNQPQHF
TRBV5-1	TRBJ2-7	CASQQGTSYEQYF
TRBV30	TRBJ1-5	CAWSSGQGNQPQHF
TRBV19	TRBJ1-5	CASRLDSYNQPQHF
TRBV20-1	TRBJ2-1	CSARKGPIFWDEQFF